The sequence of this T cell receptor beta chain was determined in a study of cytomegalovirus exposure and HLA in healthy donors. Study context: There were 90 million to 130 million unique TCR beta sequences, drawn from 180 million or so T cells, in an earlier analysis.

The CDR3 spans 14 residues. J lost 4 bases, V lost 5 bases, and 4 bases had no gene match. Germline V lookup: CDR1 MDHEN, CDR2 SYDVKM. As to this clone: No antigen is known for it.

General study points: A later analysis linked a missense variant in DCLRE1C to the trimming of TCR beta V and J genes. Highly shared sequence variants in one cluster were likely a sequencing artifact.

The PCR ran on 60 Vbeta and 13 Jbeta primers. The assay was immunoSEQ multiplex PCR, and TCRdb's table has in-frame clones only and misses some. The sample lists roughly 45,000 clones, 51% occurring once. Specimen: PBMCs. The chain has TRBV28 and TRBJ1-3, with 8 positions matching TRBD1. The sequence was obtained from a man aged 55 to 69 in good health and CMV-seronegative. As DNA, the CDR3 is TGTGCCAGCAGTAACAGGGGGAACGGAAACACCATATATTTT. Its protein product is CASSNRGNGNTIYF.